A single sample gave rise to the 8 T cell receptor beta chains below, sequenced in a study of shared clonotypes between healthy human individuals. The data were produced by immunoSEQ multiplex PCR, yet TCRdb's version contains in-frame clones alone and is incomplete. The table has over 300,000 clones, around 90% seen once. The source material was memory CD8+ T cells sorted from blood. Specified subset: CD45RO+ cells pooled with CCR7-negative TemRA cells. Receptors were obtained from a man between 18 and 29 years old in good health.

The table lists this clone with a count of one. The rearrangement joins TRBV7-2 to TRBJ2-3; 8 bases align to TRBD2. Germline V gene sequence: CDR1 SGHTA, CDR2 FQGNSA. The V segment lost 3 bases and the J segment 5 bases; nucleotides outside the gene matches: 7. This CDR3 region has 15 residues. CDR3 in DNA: TGTGCCAGCAGCTTCCGGGGGGGCTCGGTAGATACGCAGTATTTT. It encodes CASSFRGGSVDTQYF.

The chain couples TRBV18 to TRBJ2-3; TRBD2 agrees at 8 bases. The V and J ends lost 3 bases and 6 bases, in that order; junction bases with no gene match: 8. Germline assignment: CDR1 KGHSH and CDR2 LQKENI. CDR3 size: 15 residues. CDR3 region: CASSPVAGGRDTQYF. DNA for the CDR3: TGTGCCAGCTCACCGGTCGCGGGAGGAAGGGATACGCAGTATTTT.

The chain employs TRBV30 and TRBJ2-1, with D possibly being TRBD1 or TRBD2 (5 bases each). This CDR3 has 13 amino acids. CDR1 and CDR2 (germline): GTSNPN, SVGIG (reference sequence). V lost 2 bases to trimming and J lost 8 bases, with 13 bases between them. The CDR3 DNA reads TGTGCCTGGAGTTTTGGACTGGGGGATGAGCAGTTCTTC. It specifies CAWSFGLGDEQFF.

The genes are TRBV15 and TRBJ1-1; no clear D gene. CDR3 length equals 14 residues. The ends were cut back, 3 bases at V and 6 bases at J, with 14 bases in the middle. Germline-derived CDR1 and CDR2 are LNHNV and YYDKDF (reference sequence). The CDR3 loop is CATSSGLVIPEAFF. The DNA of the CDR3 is TGTGCCACCAGCAGTGGACTGGTAATCCCTGAAGCTTTCTTT.

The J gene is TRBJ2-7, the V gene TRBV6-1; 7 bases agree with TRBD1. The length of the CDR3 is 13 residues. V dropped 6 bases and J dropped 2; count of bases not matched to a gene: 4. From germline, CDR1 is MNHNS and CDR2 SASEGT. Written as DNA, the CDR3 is TGTGCCAGCAGCCCCGGGACAGCCTACGAGCAGTACTTC. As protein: CASSPGTAYEQYF.

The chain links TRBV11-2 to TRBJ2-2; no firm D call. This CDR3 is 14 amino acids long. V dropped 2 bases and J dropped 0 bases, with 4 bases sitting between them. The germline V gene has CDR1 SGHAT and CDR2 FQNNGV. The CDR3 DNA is TGTGCCAGCAGCTTAAACCCGAACACCGGGGAGCTGTTTTTT. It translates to CASSLNPNTGELFF. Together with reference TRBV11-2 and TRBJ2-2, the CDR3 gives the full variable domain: EAGVAQSPRYKIIEKRQSVAFWCNPISGHATLYWYQQILGQGPKLLIQFQNNGVVDDSQLPKDRFSAERLKGVDSTLKIQPAKLEDSAVYLCASSLNPNTGELFFGEGSRLTVL.

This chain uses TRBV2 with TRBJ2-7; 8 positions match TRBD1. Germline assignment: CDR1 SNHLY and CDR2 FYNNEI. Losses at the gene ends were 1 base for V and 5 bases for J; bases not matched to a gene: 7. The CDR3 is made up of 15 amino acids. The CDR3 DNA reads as TGTGCCAGCAGTGAAGAGGCAGGGGGCAAAGACGAGCAGTACTTC. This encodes CASSEEAGGKDEQYF.

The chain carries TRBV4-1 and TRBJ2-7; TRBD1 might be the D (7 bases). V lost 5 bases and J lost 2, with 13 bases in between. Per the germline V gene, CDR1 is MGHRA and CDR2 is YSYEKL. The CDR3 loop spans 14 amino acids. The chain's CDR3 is CASSGQGGTYEQYF. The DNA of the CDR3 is TGCGCCAGCAGCGGGCAGGGGGGCACCTACGAGCAGTACTTC.